The 22 T cell receptor beta chains reported below all come from one sample, sequenced in a study of OX40 agonist ivuxolimab in advanced cancers. Receptors were amplified or captured by the immunoSEQ multiplex PCR assay. TCRdb retrieved this table from immuneACCESS and kept in-frame rearrangements only. Not all clones are present; in checked studies, unresolved V genes account for under half, and no reason is known for the remainder. Present in this sample are about 35,000 clones, over 60% of which were seen just once. Jointly, the top ten make up nearly 20% of the sample. The sample was CD4+ or CD8+ T cells sorted from blood, taken in a trial of the OX40 agonist ivuxolimab. The origin of the receptors is an adult with an advanced solid tumor such as melanoma, head and neck, liver or kidney cancer.

This clone has only a few counts. The chain joins TRBV30 to TRBJ2-7, with a tentative D call TRBD1 (6 bases). V was cut by 2 bases and J by 4 bases, with 9 bases left in between. The CDR3 covers 12 residues. Germline CDR1 reads GTSNPN; CDR2 reads SVGIG (reference sequence). The chain's CDR3 is CAWSITGYEQYF. The CDR3 DNA sequence: TGTGCCTGGAGTATCACAGGGTACGAGCAGTACTTC. Looking up the rest from reference TRBV30 and TRBJ2-7 gives the full variable domain: SQTIHQWPATLVQPVGSPLSLECTVEGTSNPNLYWYRQAAGRGLQLLFYSVGIGQISSEVPQNLSASRPQDRQFILSSKKLLLSDSGFYLCAWSITGYEQYFGPGTRLTVT.

The V and J genes are TRBV9 and TRBJ2-1, with D tentatively TRBD1 (5 bases). Germline CDR1 is SGDLS and CDR2 is YYNGEE. The CDR3 has 15 residues. V was clipped by 0 bases and J by 6 bases, with 13 bases between them. As DNA, the CDR3 is TGTGCCAGCAGCGTAGACAGGAATCCCCTCAATGAGCAGTTCTTC. Its translation: CASSVDRNPLNEQFF. Variable domain in full (rest from reference TRBV9 and TRBJ2-1): DSGVTQTPKHLITATGQRVTLRCSPRSGDLSVYWYQQSLDQGLQFLIQYYNGEERAKGNILERFSAQQFPDLHSELNLSSLELGDSALYFCASSVDRNPLNEQFFGPGTRLTVL.

The J gene is TRBJ1-2, the V gene TRBV27, with 7 nucleotides matching TRBD1. Losses at the gene ends were 5 bases for V and 5 bases for J; bases not matched to a gene: 8. Germline V CDR1 and CDR2: MNHEY, SMNVEV (reference sequence). The CDR3 sequence is 14 residues long. CDR3 sequence: CASSNRGEWYGYTF. CDR3 DNA sequence: TGTGCCAGCAGTAACAGGGGAGAATGGTATGGCTACACCTTC.

The J gene is TRBJ2-7, the V gene TRBV7-2; D is possibly TRBD1 (7 bases). CDR3 length equals 15 residues. CDR1 SGHTA and CDR2 FQGNSA come from the germline V gene. V was clipped by 5 bases and J by 0 bases, with 14 bases between them. The CDR3 protein is CASSVRGDSSYEQYV. The CDR3 region has the DNA TGTGCCAGCAGCGTAAGGGGGGACAGCTCCTACGAGCAGTACGTC.

The rearrangement links TRBV5-6 to TRBJ1-6, with D possibly matching TRBD1 (6 bases). Per the germline V gene, CDR1 is SGHDT and CDR2 is YYEEEE. The CDR3 runs to 15 residues. V was cut by 4 bases and J by 6 bases, with 14 bases left in between. The CDR3 protein is CASSLRGTGNSPLHF. In DNA, the CDR3 is TGTGCCAGCAGCCTCAGGGGCACGGGTAATTCACCCCTCCACTTT.

J is TRBJ1-2 and V is TRBV18, with D possibly being TRBD1 (6 bases). Trimming took off 0 bases at V and 8 bases at J, with 10 bases between the two ends. The CDR3 covers 13 residues. Per the germline V gene, CDR1 is KGHSH and CDR2 is LQKENI. The CDR3 nucleotides read TGTGCCAGCTCACCACCTAAGGGGGAAGGCTACACCTTC. Protein sequence: CASSPPKGEGYTF.

Many counts were recorded for this clone. The rearrangement uses TRBV21-1 and TRBJ1-2; TRBD1 was called by the table and not checked on the DNA. TRBV21-1 is reported as a pseudogene. The CDR3 is made up of 15 amino acids. This chain's CDR3 is CASSKARRRGLSYTF. CDR3 DNA sequence: TGTGCCAGCAGCAAAGCGCGGCGAAGGGGGTTAAGCTACACCTTC.

This clone was counted only a few times. The rearrangement links TRBV5-1 to TRBJ1-5; D gene uncertain. Germline V gives CDR1 SGHRS, CDR2 YFSETQ. With 0 bases removed from V and 7 bases from J, the gap between germline ends came to 11 bases. CDR3 size: 14 residues. The CDR3 DNA reads TGCGCCAGCAGCTTGGTTGGGGAAGGGCAGCCCCAGCATTTT. This gives the protein CASSLVGEGQPQHF.

The chain employs TRBV6-5 and TRBJ1-6; 7 bases align to TRBD1. The CDR3 contains 15 residues. CDR1 is MNHEY, CDR2 SVGAGI, per germline. Trimming took 5 bases from V and 10 from J; bases not matched to a gene: 11. The DNA of the CDR3 is TGTGCCAGCAGTCTTCGACAGGGTTTCGGATCACCCCTCCACTTT. Protein: CASSLRQGFGSPLHF.

The V and J genes are TRBV6-1 and TRBJ2-1; possibly TRBD1 or TRBD2 for D (5 bases each). V shed 11 bases and J shed 3 bases, with 14 bases lying between them. This CDR3 has 13 amino acids. Germline V gene data show CDR1 as MNHNS and CDR2 as SASEGT. The CDR3 loop reads CALHGDGYNEQFF. In nucleotides, the CDR3 is TGTGCCTTGCATGGGGACGGCTACAATGAGCAGTTCTTC.

The genes are TRBV9 and TRBJ2-5, with D maybe TRBD1 (6 bases). The CDR3 length is 14 residues. The ends were cut back, 3 bases at V and 1 base at J, with 10 bases in the middle. Germline V lookup: CDR1 SGDLS, CDR2 YYNGEE. The CDR3 DNA is TGTGCCAGCAGCGAGGGACATTCCCAAGAGACCCAGTACTTC. Translation: CASSEGHSQETQYF. Filled out from reference TRBV9 and TRBJ2-5, the complete variable domain reads DSGVTQTPKHLITATGQRVTLRCSPRSGDLSVYWYQQSLDQGLQFLIQYYNGEERAKGNILERFSAQQFPDLHSELNLSSLELGDSALYFCASSEGHSQETQYFGPGTRLLVL.

CDR3 nucleotides: TGTGCCAGCAGCTTACACCAGGGCCTAACTGAGCAGTTCTTC. This codes for CASSLHQGLTEQFF. This chain uses TRBV11-2 with TRBJ2-1; D possibly corresponds to TRBD1 (5 bases). The germline V and J ends were trimmed by 2 bases and 9 bases, with 14 bases remaining between them. CDR3 length: 14 residues. Germline CDR1 is SGHAT and CDR2 is FQNNGV. Combining the CDR3 with reference TRBV11-2 and TRBJ2-1 gives the whole variable domain EAGVAQSPRYKIIEKRQSVAFWCNPISGHATLYWYQQILGQGPKLLIQFQNNGVVDDSQLPKDRFSAERLKGVDSTLKIQPAKLEDSAVYLCASSLHQGLTEQFFGPGTRLTVL.

The chain has TRBV4-1 and TRBJ1-4; D remains ambiguous. V was clipped by 0 bases and J by 5 bases, with 10 bases between them. CDR1 is MGHRA, CDR2 YSYEKL, per germline. This CDR3 comprises 15 residues. The CDR3, as DNA: TGCGCCAGCAGCCAAGAAGGTCGGCAAAATGAAAAACTGTTTTTT. This translates into CASSQEGRQNEKLFF.

The V and J genes are TRBV2 and TRBJ1-5; 7 nucleotides match TRBD1. V trimming: 5 bases; J trimming: 4 bases; junction bases outside the gene matches: 14. CDR1 and CDR2 from the germline V gene are SNHLY and FYNNEI. The CDR3 runs 17 residues. The CDR3 nucleotides read TGTGCCAGCAGTCCCTACCGACAGGGAGGTTCGAATCAGCCCCAGCATTTT. Residues: CASSPYRQGGSNQPQHF. The full variable domain, completed using reference TRBV2 and TRBJ1-5, is EPEVTQTPSHQVTQMGQEVILRCVPISNHLYFYWYRQILGQKVEFLVSFYNNEISEKSEIFDDQFSVERPDGSNFTLKIRSTKLEDSAMYFCASSPYRQGGSNQPQHFGDGTRLSIL.

As regards this clone: This likely comes from a read error, as the CDR3 has no conserved phenylalanine or tryptophan at its end. It is unclear where the CDR3 begins or ends on the DNA, so no DNA is shown, and the CDR3 is as TCRdb lists it. The chain combines TRBV14 with TRBJ2-7. The germline CDR1 and CDR2 sequences are SGHDN and FVKESK. The length of the CDR3 is 11 amino acids, counting both ends. The chain's CDR3 is CASSQDGDIWI.

This chain links TRBV7-8 with TRBJ2-5, with 9 bases identical to TRBD2. V lost 2 bases, J lost 0 bases, and 10 bases stayed unmatched. Germline V gives CDR1 SGHVS, CDR2 FQNEAQ. The CDR3 extends over 18 amino acids. CDR3 sequence (DNA): TGTGCCAGCAGCTTAAGCGGCAAAAGCGGGAGGTACCAAGAGACCCAGTACTTC. Protein: CASSLSGKSGRYQETQYF.

The V gene is TRBV6-1, the J gene TRBJ1-1; no clear D. V was pared by 1 base and J by 4 bases, with 10 bases between. The germline V gene encodes CDR1 MNHNS and CDR2 SASEGT. The CDR3 is 14 residues long. The CDR3 DNA reads as TGTGCCAGCAGTGAAGACCGGCGGGCCACTGAAGCTTTCTTT. Its protein product is CASSEDRRATEAFF.

The rearrangement uses TRBV4-1 and TRBJ2-5, with D possibly being TRBD2 (5 bases). Trimming took off 0 bases at V and 5 bases at J, with 19 bases between the two ends. This CDR3 has 17 amino acids. Germline V lookup: CDR1 MGHRA, CDR2 YSYEKL. CDR3 sequence: CASSQDTAASLPETQYF. The CDR3 DNA reads as TGCGCCAGCAGCCAAGATACAGCGGCCTCATTGCCGGAGACCCAGTACTTC.

The rearrangement joins TRBV9 to TRBJ1-3; no clear D gene. V lost 3 bases to trimming and J lost 4 bases, with 14 bases between them. Germline V lookup: CDR1 SGDLS, CDR2 YYNGEE. This CDR3 is 15 amino acids long. The CDR3 loop reads CASSAQGTGGNTIYF. The CDR3 DNA reads as TGTGCCAGCAGCGCACAAGGTACTGGCGGAAACACCATATATTTT.

By proportion, this clone is medium-sized. This sample includes further DNA sequences coding for the same CDR3. The chain carries TRBV7-9 and TRBJ1-5, with TRBD1 matching over 7 bases. Germline V lookup: CDR1 SEHNR, CDR2 FQNEAQ (reference sequence). The CDR3 extends over 15 amino acids. Unmatched junction bases numbered 7, after V lost 6 bases and J lost 2 bases. The CDR3: CASSEGAGGNQPQHF. CDR3 DNA: TGTGCCAGCAGTGAGGGGGCGGGGGGCAATCAGCCCCAGCATTTT.

CDR3 nucleotide sequence: TGCAGTGCTAGGAGAGGGAACGAGCAGTACTTC. Translating gives CSARRGNEQYF. This chain uses TRBV20-1 with TRBJ2-7; possible D gene TRBD2, 5 bases. Trimming cost V 3 bases and J 5 bases, with 8 bases left between them. CDR1 and CDR2 (germline): DFQATT, SNEGSKA (reference sequence). This CDR3 has 11 amino acids.

V and J are TRBV4-1 and TRBJ2-6; D possibly corresponds to TRBD1 (6 bases). The V gene lost 0 bases and the J gene lost 2 bases, with 8 bases spanning the gap. Looked up from germline, CDR1 is MGHRA and CDR2 is YSYEKL. CDR3 length: 16 amino acids. The CDR3 is CASSQDQGTGANVLTF. The CDR3 DNA reads TGCGCCAGCAGCCAAGATCAGGGGACTGGGGCCAACGTCCTGACTTTC.